These T cell receptor beta chains were read from a single sample in a study of graft-versus-host responses after intestinal transplantation. Some clones are missing from TCRdb's copy, which holds only in-frame ones; the method was immunoSEQ multiplex PCR. The table has 70,000 or so clones, over 75% seen once; the top ten hold around 0.37%. These receptors lack a known antigen. This specimen consisted of unstimulated CD4+ T cells sorted from spleen or lymph node cells, obtained before transplant. The receptors shown here come from a human donor who was the organ donor for an intestinal transplant. Both conserved end residues are part of each CDR3. The order of the fields is CDR3 protein, CDR3 DNA, V gene, J gene, clone size, CDR3 length, D gene. A D gene is named only where the DNA matches it firmly. Size is omitted from some rows. Given values are once, few, many or a class for expanded clones.

cdr3_aa: CASSPSGGVRNTIYF; cdr3_nt: TGTGCCAGCAGCCCCAGCGGGGGGGTTCGAAACACCATATATTTT; v_call: TRBV13; j_call: TRBJ1-3; clone_size: NA; cdr3_length: 15; d_call: NA
cdr3_aa: CASSLSGTNEKLFF; cdr3_nt: TGTGCCAGCAGTTTGTCCGGAACTAATGAAAAACTGTTTTTT; v_call: TRBV28; j_call: TRBJ1-4; clone_size: NA; cdr3_length: 14; d_call: NA
cdr3_aa: CASSPRDRFEETQYF; cdr3_nt: TGTGCCAGCTCACCAAGGGACAGGTTCGAAGAGACCCAGTACTTC; v_call: TRBV18; j_call: TRBJ2-5; clone_size: once; cdr3_length: 15; d_call: TRBD1
cdr3_aa: CASSSQQGSDYGYTF; cdr3_nt: TGTGCCAGCAGCAGCCAACAGGGTTCGGACTATGGCTACACCTTC; v_call: TRBV7-2; j_call: TRBJ1-2; clone_size: NA; cdr3_length: 15; d_call: NA
cdr3_aa: CASSFNGQPQETQYF; cdr3_nt: TGCGCCAGCAGCTTCAATGGACAGCCGCAAGAGACCCAGTACTTC; v_call: TRBV5-1; j_call: TRBJ2-5; clone_size: NA; cdr3_length: 15; d_call: NA
cdr3_aa: CASSPLGQMVTTEAFF; cdr3_nt: TGCGCCAGCAGCCCCCTGGGCCAAATGGTGACCACTGAAGCTTTCTTT; v_call: TRBV5-1; j_call: TRBJ1-1; clone_size: NA; cdr3_length: 16; d_call: NA
cdr3_aa: CASRSGTGNEKLFF; cdr3_nt: TGTGCCAGCAGGTCCGGGACAGGGAATGAAAAACTGTTTTTT; v_call: TRBV27; j_call: TRBJ1-4; clone_size: NA; cdr3_length: 14; d_call: TRBD1
cdr3_aa: CASSPAGRVGTQYF; cdr3_nt: TGTGCCAGCAGCCCCGCCGGGAGGGTTGGTACGCAGTATTTT; v_call: TRBV7-6; j_call: TRBJ2-3; clone_size: NA; cdr3_length: 14; d_call: TRBD2
cdr3_aa: CASSMLTGGNYGYTF; cdr3_nt: TGTGCCAGCAGTATGCTGACAGGGGGGAACTATGGCTACACCTTC; v_call: TRBV28; j_call: TRBJ1-2; clone_size: NA; cdr3_length: 15; d_call: TRBD1
cdr3_aa: CSVEAWDRPSNYGYTF; cdr3_nt: TGCAGCGTTGAAGCCTGGGACAGACCCTCTAACTATGGCTACACCTTC; v_call: TRBV29-1; j_call: TRBJ1-2; clone_size: NA; cdr3_length: 16; d_call: TRBD1
cdr3_aa: CASSARDLTRGTQYF; cdr3_nt: TGTGCCAGCAGCGCACGGGACTTAACGCGTGGTACGCAGTATTTT; v_call: TRBV7-6; j_call: TRBJ2-3; clone_size: NA; cdr3_length: 15; d_call: NA
cdr3_aa: CASSAPNRGPNYGYTF; cdr3_nt: TGTGCCAGCAGCGCCCCGAACAGGGGGCCTAACTATGGCTACACCTTC; v_call: TRBV7-9; j_call: TRBJ1-2; clone_size: NA; cdr3_length: 16; d_call: TRBD1
cdr3_aa: CASSMAVNTEAFF; cdr3_nt: TGTGCTAGCAGCATGGCCGTGAACACTGAAGCTTTCTTT; v_call: TRBV7-7; j_call: TRBJ1-1; clone_size: NA; cdr3_length: 13; d_call: NA
cdr3_aa: CASSRQTGTSSETQYF; cdr3_nt: TGCGCCAGCAGCAGACAGACCGGGACTAGCTCAGAGACCCAGTACTTC; v_call: TRBV5-1; j_call: TRBJ2-5; clone_size: NA; cdr3_length: 16; d_call: TRBD2
cdr3_aa: CASSDGTGRDTIYF; cdr3_nt: TGCGCCAGCAGTGACGGGACAGGGAGAGACACCATATATTTT; v_call: TRBV10-2; j_call: TRBJ1-3; clone_size: few; cdr3_length: 14; d_call: TRBD1
cdr3_aa: CASSPGQGEYGYTF; cdr3_nt: TGTGCCAGCTCGCCGGGACAGGGGGAATATGGCTACACCTTC; v_call: TRBV18; j_call: TRBJ1-2; clone_size: NA; cdr3_length: 14; d_call: TRBD1
cdr3_aa: CSAARGPTDTQYF; cdr3_nt: TGCAGCGCGGCCAGGGGCCCGACAGATACGCAGTATTTT; v_call: TRBV29-1; j_call: TRBJ2-3; clone_size: NA; cdr3_length: 13; d_call: NA
cdr3_aa: CASSLAGAAGGDTQYF; cdr3_nt: TGTGCCAGCAGCTTAGCTGGGGCGGCGGGGGGCGATACGCAGTATTTT; v_call: TRBV7-2; j_call: TRBJ2-3; clone_size: NA; cdr3_length: 16; d_call: TRBD2
cdr3_aa: CASSPRAGGTNTGELFF; cdr3_nt: TGTGCCAGCAGCCCTAGAGCGGGGGGAACGAACACCGGGGAGCTGTTTTTT; v_call: TRBV4-2; j_call: TRBJ2-2; clone_size: NA; cdr3_length: 17; d_call: TRBD2
cdr3_aa: CASSSLAGATYNEQFF; cdr3_nt: TGTGCCAGCAGTTCCCTAGCGGGGGCAACCTACAATGAGCAGTTCTTC; v_call: TRBV28; j_call: TRBJ2-1; clone_size: NA; cdr3_length: 16; d_call: TRBD2
cdr3_aa: CASSPLSPGLTNTEAFF; cdr3_nt: TGTGCCAGCTCTCCCCTGAGCCCAGGGTTGACGAACACTGAAGCTTTCTTT; v_call: TRBV28; j_call: TRBJ1-1; clone_size: once; cdr3_length: 17; d_call: NA
cdr3_aa: CASSLVWAGKSPLHF; cdr3_nt: TGTGCCAGCAGCTTAGTCTGGGCCGGTAAATCACCCCTCCACTTT; v_call: TRBV7-2; j_call: TRBJ1-6; clone_size: NA; cdr3_length: 15; d_call: NA
cdr3_aa: CSTDTNEKLFF; cdr3_nt: TGCAGTACTGATACTAATGAAAAACTGTTTTTT; v_call: TRBV20-1; j_call: TRBJ1-4; clone_size: NA; cdr3_length: 11; d_call: NA
cdr3_aa: CATSSRNRDNYGYTF; cdr3_nt: TGTGCCACCAGCAGCCGAAACAGGGACAACTATGGCTACACCTTC; v_call: TRBV15; j_call: TRBJ1-2; clone_size: NA; cdr3_length: 15; d_call: NA
cdr3_aa: CASSLAGGVYNEQFF; cdr3_nt: TGTGCCAGCAGCCTAGCGGGGGGGGTATACAATGAGCAGTTCTTC; v_call: TRBV11-2; j_call: TRBJ2-1; clone_size: NA; cdr3_length: 15; d_call: TRBD2
cdr3_aa: CASSSGQFVVAEETQYF; cdr3_nt: TGTGCCAGCAGCTCGGGACAGTTTGTAGTTGCGGAAGAGACCCAGTACTTC; v_call: TRBV2; j_call: TRBJ2-5; clone_size: NA; cdr3_length: 17; d_call: TRBD1
cdr3_aa: CASSGTGGRQPQHF; cdr3_nt: TGTGCCAGCAGTGGGACAGGGGGTCGACAGCCCCAGCATTTT; v_call: TRBV2; j_call: TRBJ1-5; clone_size: NA; cdr3_length: 14; d_call: TRBD1
cdr3_aa: CASSITSGRNEQFF; cdr3_nt: TGTGCCAGTAGTATAACTAGCGGGCGCAATGAGCAGTTCTTC; v_call: TRBV19; j_call: TRBJ2-1; clone_size: NA; cdr3_length: 14; d_call: TRBD2
cdr3_aa: CASSDRSGRNEQFF; cdr3_nt: TGTGCCAGCAGTGATCGGTCAGGTCGCAATGAGCAGTTCTTC; v_call: TRBV2; j_call: TRBJ2-1; clone_size: NA; cdr3_length: 14; d_call: NA
cdr3_aa: CASSSIDRGANTGELFF; cdr3_nt: TGTGCCAGCAGCTCGATAGACAGGGGCGCGAACACCGGGGAGCTGTTTTTT; v_call: TRBV28; j_call: TRBJ2-2; clone_size: NA; cdr3_length: 17; d_call: TRBD1
cdr3_aa: CASSYVPGHRNSPLHF; cdr3_nt: TGTGCCAGCAGTTACGTCCCTGGACACCGTAATTCACCCCTCCACTTT; v_call: TRBV6-5; j_call: TRBJ1-6; clone_size: once; cdr3_length: 16; d_call: NA
cdr3_aa: CASRLTGAKNIQYF; cdr3_nt: TGTGCCAGCAGACTGACAGGAGCCAAAAACATTCAGTACTTC; v_call: TRBV2; j_call: TRBJ2-4; clone_size: NA; cdr3_length: 14; d_call: NA
cdr3_aa: CASSEGLPGHGYTF; cdr3_nt: TGTGCCAGCAGTGAGGGACTCCCCGGCCATGGCTACACCTTC; v_call: TRBV2; j_call: TRBJ1-2; clone_size: NA; cdr3_length: 14; d_call: NA
cdr3_aa: CASRWGLAGRSSYNEQFF; cdr3_nt: TGTGCCAGCAGGTGGGGACTAGCGGGAAGGAGCTCCTACAATGAGCAGTTCTTC; v_call: TRBV2; j_call: TRBJ2-1; clone_size: NA; cdr3_length: 18; d_call: TRBD2
cdr3_aa: CASSYKLGLGEQFF; cdr3_nt: TGTGCCAGCAGTTACAAACTAGGTCTTGGTGAGCAGTTCTTC; v_call: TRBV6-5; j_call: TRBJ2-1; clone_size: NA; cdr3_length: 14; d_call: NA
cdr3_aa: CASSQNLGGLTEELFF; cdr3_nt: TGTGCCAGCAGCCAAAATTTAGGGGGATTAACAGAAGAGCTGTTTTTT; v_call: TRBV14; j_call: TRBJ2-2; clone_size: NA; cdr3_length: 16; d_call: NA
cdr3_aa: CASSQDTAADYGYTF; cdr3_nt: TGTGCCAGCAGCCAAGATACAGCGGCCGACTATGGCTACACCTTC; v_call: TRBV4-2; j_call: TRBJ1-2; clone_size: NA; cdr3_length: 15; d_call: NA
cdr3_aa: CASAGTSGGAGTDTQYF; cdr3_nt: TGCGCCAGCGCAGGGACTAGCGGGGGGGCCGGCACAGATACGCAGTATTTT; v_call: TRBV5-1; j_call: TRBJ2-3; clone_size: NA; cdr3_length: 17; d_call: TRBD2
cdr3_aa: CASSVGERELFF; cdr3_nt: TGTGCCAGCAGCGTAGGGGAGAGGGAGCTGTTTTTT; v_call: TRBV9; j_call: TRBJ2-2; clone_size: few; cdr3_length: 12; d_call: NA
cdr3_aa: CASSTGTATGELFF; cdr3_nt: TGTGCCAGCAGCACCGGGACAGCCACCGGGGAGCTGTTTTTT; v_call: TRBV5-6; j_call: TRBJ2-2; clone_size: NA; cdr3_length: 14; d_call: TRBD1
cdr3_aa: CASSSGTGGSYNSPLHF; cdr3_nt: TGTGCCAGCAGTTCCGGGACAGGGGGTTCCTATAATTCACCCCTCCACTTT; v_call: TRBV28; j_call: TRBJ1-6; clone_size: NA; cdr3_length: 17; d_call: TRBD1
cdr3_aa: CASLPEFHSNQPQHF; cdr3_nt: TGTGCCAGCCTTCCGGAGTTCCATAGCAATCAGCCCCAGCATTTT; v_call: TRBV6-1; j_call: TRBJ1-5; clone_size: once; cdr3_length: 15; d_call: NA
cdr3_aa: CASSDGTSENNEQFF; cdr3_nt: TGTGCCAGCAGTGACGGGACTAGCGAAAACAATGAGCAGTTCTTC; v_call: TRBV6-4; j_call: TRBJ2-1; clone_size: NA; cdr3_length: 15; d_call: TRBD2
cdr3_aa: CASSASGGGETQYF; cdr3_nt: TGTGCCAGCAGCGCTTCGGGGGGTGGGGAGACCCAGTACTTC; v_call: TRBV7-9; j_call: TRBJ2-5; clone_size: NA; cdr3_length: 14; d_call: TRBD2
cdr3_aa: CASSPPGLAGGLSYNEQFF; cdr3_nt: TGTGCCAGCTCACCACCCGGACTAGCGGGGGGCTTATCCTACAATGAGCAGTTCTTC; v_call: TRBV18; j_call: TRBJ2-1; clone_size: NA; cdr3_length: 19; d_call: TRBD2
cdr3_aa: CASSYQGATNEKLFF; cdr3_nt: TGTGCCAGCAGCTATCAGGGGGCAACTAATGAAAAACTGTTTTTT; v_call: TRBV11-2; j_call: TRBJ1-4; clone_size: NA; cdr3_length: 15; d_call: TRBD1
cdr3_aa: CASSEDRAEQFF; cdr3_nt: TGTGCCAGCTCAGAGGACAGGGCTGAGCAGTTCTTC; v_call: TRBV18; j_call: TRBJ2-1; clone_size: NA; cdr3_length: 12; d_call: TRBD1
cdr3_aa: CASSLLGSGEKLFF; cdr3_nt: TGTGCCAGCAGTCTTTTAGGTTCAGGGGAAAAACTGTTTTTT; v_call: TRBV27; j_call: TRBJ1-4; clone_size: NA; cdr3_length: 14; d_call: NA
cdr3_aa: CASSRPGQSYGYTF; cdr3_nt: TGTGCCAGCAGCCGACCGGGACAGAGCTATGGCTACACCTTC; v_call: TRBV7-2; j_call: TRBJ1-2; clone_size: NA; cdr3_length: 14; d_call: TRBD1
cdr3_aa: CASLLGGLAGDTQYF; cdr3_nt: TGTGCCAGCCTCCTCGGGGGACTAGCGGGAGATACGCAGTATTTT; v_call: TRBV5-6; j_call: TRBJ2-3; clone_size: few; cdr3_length: 15; d_call: TRBD2
cdr3_aa: CASSPGAGGRFGELFF; cdr3_nt: TGTGCCAGCAGCCCGGGGGCAGGGGGCAGGTTCGGGGAGCTGTTTTTT; v_call: TRBV6-6; j_call: TRBJ2-2; clone_size: NA; cdr3_length: 16; d_call: TRBD1
cdr3_aa: CASSLVIRDRGPNSGELFF; cdr3_nt: TGTGCCAGCAGCTTAGTTATCCGGGACAGGGGGCCAAATTCCGGGGAGCTGTTTTTT; v_call: TRBV7-6; j_call: TRBJ2-2; clone_size: NA; cdr3_length: 19; d_call: TRBD1
cdr3_aa: CASTISTLTGPQHF; cdr3_nt: TGTGCCAGTACTATCTCTACTCTCACAGGACCCCAGCATTTT; v_call: TRBV19; j_call: TRBJ1-5; clone_size: NA; cdr3_length: 14; d_call: NA